The 30 T cell receptor beta chains reported below all come from one sample, sequenced in a study of T cells in women clearing cervical HPV infection. Some clones are missing from TCRdb's copy, which holds only in-frame ones; the method was immunoSEQ multiplex PCR. This table holds some 37,000 clones. The sample taken for sequencing was blood buffy coat. The origin of the receptors is a woman aged 18-70 years with a cervical HPV16 infection that either progressed to CIN3+ or cleared (not recorded which).

Comment on this clone: The read ends 3 residues early relative to the CDR3; the germline J gene fills the gap. The J gene is TRBJ2-4, the V gene TRBV19; perhaps TRBD2 as D (6 bases). The V gene's germline CDR1 is LNHDA and CDR2 SQIVND (reference sequence). The CDR3 consists of 14 residues. The CDR3 loop reads CASSRRESNYGQYF. The part of the CDR3 DNA that was read is TGTGCCAGTAGTCGGCGGGAATCTAACTATGGT.

Concerning this clone: The read terminates 3 residues ahead of where the CDR3 ends, so the germline J gene completes it. V gene TRBV6-2 or TRBV6-3 combines with J gene TRBJ2-7, with unresolved D. Germline V gene sequence: CDR1 MNHEY, CDR2 SVGEGT. Trimming pared 5 bases from V and 0 bases from J, leaving 14 bases between. The CDR3 loop spans 15 amino acids. The CDR3 region is CASSQVGLSSYEQYF. CDR3 bases read: TGTGCCAGCAGTCAGGTTGGGTTGAGCTCCTACGAG.

For this clone: The CDR3 is cut off 3 residues early in the read; its end comes from the germline J gene. This chain uses TRBV2 with TRBJ2-3, with D perhaps TRBD1 (6 bases). Per the germline V gene, CDR1 is SNHLY and CDR2 is FYNNEI. The CDR3 spans 15 residues. CDR3 DNA (partial): TGTGCCAGCAGTGAATCTAGGCAGGGGAATCAGCCG. As protein: CASSESRQGNQP. The entire CDR3 sequence reads CASSESRQGNQPQYF.

The CDR3 spells CASRAGGSNEKLFF. The CDR3 DNA, read in part, is TGTGCCAGTAGGGCAGGGGGGTCTAATGAAAAA. The chain combines TRBV28 with TRBJ1-4, with 7 bases matching TRBD1. The CDR3 end falls 3 residues outside the read, so it is completed with the germline J gene. The CDR3 has 14 residues. The V and J ends lost 9 bases and 3 bases, in that order; junction bases with no gene match: 7. Per the germline V gene, CDR1 is MDHEN and CDR2 is SYDVKM. Variable domain in full (rest from reference TRBV28 and TRBJ1-4): DVKVTQSSRYLVKRTGEKVFLECVQDMDHENMFWYRQDPGLGLRLIYFSYDVKMKEKGDIPEGYSVSREKKERFSLILESASTNQTSMYLCASRAGGSNEKLFFGSGTQLSVL.

CDR3 residues: CSASWAGAYEQYF. The CDR3 DNA, read in part, is TGCAGTGCTAGTTGGGCAGGGGCCTACGAG. The chain uses TRBV20-1 and TRBJ2-7; a weak D match, TRBD1 (6 bases). The CDR3 extends 3 residues past the end of the read, so its final part is completed from the germline J gene. From germline, CDR1 is DFQATT and CDR2 SNEGSKA (reference sequence). V was cut by 3 bases and J by 2 bases, with 11 bases left in between. This CDR3 contains 13 residues.

Worth noting for this clone: The read comes to an end 3 residues before the CDR3 does, leaving the germline J gene to fill in the end. The genes are TRBV10-3 and TRBJ2-2; D is undetermined. Germline lookup yields CDR1 ENHRY and CDR2 SYGVKD. The CDR3 sequence is 13 residues long. Trimming removed 7 bases from V and 3 bases from J, with 9 bases in between. The part of the CDR3 DNA that was read is TGTGCCATCAAAAGGCAGGACACCGGGGAG. Its translation is CAIKRQDTGE. The CDR3 in full is CAIKRQDTGELFF.

The sequenced part of the CDR3 DNA is TGTGCCAGCAGCTTGGCAGGGGGTGGCGAGACC. This encodes CASSLAGGGET. From start to end, the CDR3 is CASSLAGGGETQYF. V gene TRBV5-5 combines with J gene TRBJ2-5; 7 positions match TRBD1. The read halts 3 residues ahead of the CDR3 end, with the missing end drawn from the germline J gene. The CDR3 has 14 amino acids. CDR1 is SGHKS and CDR2 is YYEKEE in the germline V gene (reference sequence). After removal of 0 bases from V and 5 bases from J, the junction contained 4 bases not matched to a gene.

A remark on this clone: The read gets to within 3 residues of the CDR3 end, and the germline J gene fills in the rest. The V call is TRBV12-3 or TRBV12-4, the J call TRBJ1-5; 7 bases map to TRBD1. The V segment lost 5 bases and the J segment 3 bases; nucleotides outside the gene matches: 7. This CDR3 is built from 15 residues. The CDR3 sequence is CASSPGTAVNQPQHF. The covered CDR3 bases are TGTGCCAGCAGTCCCGGGACAGCTGTCAATCAGCCC.

About this clone: The read ends 3 residues early relative to the CDR3; the germline J gene fills the gap. V is TRBV20-1 and J is TRBJ2-3; D is unresolved. The germline CDR1 and CDR2 sequences are DFQATT and SNEGSKA (reference sequence). Trimming shortened V by 6 bases and J by 1 base, and 14 bases separated the two germline ends. The CDR3 is 14 residues long. The covered CDR3 bases are TGCAGTGCCTCCATAATTAGTGGCACAGATACG. Its translation is CSASIISGTDT. The full CDR3 protein is CSASIISGTDTQYF.

As regards this clone: The read gets to within 3 residues of the CDR3 end, and the germline J gene fills in the rest. This chain connects TRBV13 to TRBJ2-2, with TRBD1 matching 7 bases. Germline assignment: CDR1 PRHDT and CDR2 FYEKMQ (reference sequence). CDR3 size: 16 residues. With 1 base clipped from V and 4 bases from J, the junction kept 6 bases outside the gene matches. The part of the CDR3 DNA that was read is TGTGCCAGCAGCTTAGAACAGGGGTCACCCACCGGGGAG. The encoded protein is CASSLEQGSPTGE. The whole CDR3 is CASSLEQGSPTGELFF.

The CDR3 sequence: CSARERGGRNTEAFF. The part of the CDR3 DNA that was read is TGCAGTGCTAGAGAGCGGGGGGGACGGAACACTGAA. The rearrangement joins TRBV20-1 to TRBJ1-1; D might be TRBD1 (5 bases). Read sequence stops 3 residues before the CDR3 end, and the germline J gene provides the missing end. The CDR3 length is 15 residues. Between the trimmed V and J ends, which lost 0 bases and 1 base, there was a span of 12 bases. CDR1 DFQATT and CDR2 SNEGSKA come from the germline V gene (reference sequence).

Points on this clone: Sequence at one end of the junction differs from germline and may be a read error. The read stops 3 residues short of the end of the CDR3; the missing end is completed from the germline J gene. This chain uses TRBV18 with TRBJ2-1, with D possibly TRBD1 on 5 matching bases. CDR3 length: 19 residues. Germline lookup yields CDR1 KGHSH and CDR2 LQKENI. CDR3 protein: CASSPPTALQDTSHNEQFF. CDR3 DNA, as far as it was read: TGTGCCAGCTCACCTCCGACAGCGCTCCAGGACACCTCCCACAATGAG.

In the case of this clone: The read terminates 3 residues before the CDR3 end, so the remaining end is supplied by the germline J gene. This sequence joins TRBV7-9 and TRBJ1-2, with D unclear. The CDR3 runs 12 residues. Germline V gives CDR1 SEHNR, CDR2 FQNEAQ (reference sequence). The DNA read from the CDR3 is TGTGCCAGCAGCGTGGTCCCCTACGAC. Encoded protein: CASSVVPYD. The entire CDR3 is CASSVVPYDYTF.

About this clone itself: The missing CDR3 end, 3 residues past where the read stops, is filled in from the germline J gene. V gene TRBV29-1 combines with J gene TRBJ1-2, with D perhaps TRBD1 (5 bases). The CDR3 is 13 amino acids. Per germline, CDR1 SQVTM and CDR2 ANQGSEA. The CDR3 bases that were read are TGCAGCGTTGCACCGTCCGGGGACTCGGGC. Its translation: CSVAPSGDSG. The full CDR3 protein is CSVAPSGDSGYTF.

Turning to this clone: The read comes to an end 3 residues before the CDR3 does, leaving the germline J gene to fill in the end. This rearrangement joins TRBV18 to TRBJ1-2; 8 nucleotides match TRBD1. This CDR3 comprises 18 residues. CDR1 and CDR2 from the germline V gene are KGHSH and LQKENI. This chain's CDR3 is CASSPWDRTHTTAYDYTF. The part of the CDR3 DNA that was read is TGTGCCAGCTCACCTTGGGACAGGACCCACACCACCGCCTACGAC.

Details on this clone: The CDR3 end is not reached by the read, which stops 3 residues before it; the germline J gene fills it in. The rearrangement links TRBV20-1 to TRBJ2-7; 7 nucleotides match TRBD1. Germline V lookup: CDR1 DFQATT, CDR2 SNEGSKA (reference sequence). There are 14 residues in the CDR3. V was pared by 6 bases and J by 2 bases, with 10 bases of the junction left unmatched. The CDR3 here is CSAPQGSKAYEQYF. The DNA read from the CDR3 is TGCAGTGCACCACAGGGGAGTAAGGCCTACGAG.

As regards this clone: Sequencing ends 3 residues short of the CDR3 end; the germline J gene provides the rest. The chain recombines TRBV5-4 with TRBJ2-5; 8 bases fit TRBD2. This CDR3 region has 16 residues. V dropped 4 bases and J dropped 2; count of bases not matched to a gene: 10. The germline V gene encodes CDR1 SGHNT and CDR2 YYREEE (reference sequence). CDR3 DNA, as far as it was read: TGTGCCAGCAGCACGGGGGGGCGAGATTCACAAGAGACC. It codes for CASSTGGRDSQET. The CDR3, in full, reads CASSTGGRDSQETQYF.

CDR3 bases read: TGTGCCAGCAGCTTAGCCCCTAGCGGGGTGGGGTCG. The encoded protein is CASSLAPSGVGS. The whole CDR3 is CASSLAPSGVGSQYF. The chain couples TRBV7-2 to TRBJ2-3; 9 bases line up with TRBD2. The read ends 3 residues shy of where the CDR3 ends; the end is completed using the germline J gene. CDR1 SGHTA and CDR2 FQGNSA come from the germline V gene. The CDR3 is 15 residues long.

As for this clone: One end of the junction varies from germline; a read error may be responsible. The CDR3 is cut off 3 residues early in the read; its end comes from the germline J gene. The rearrangement uses TRBV11-3 and TRBJ1-1; the D gene is possibly TRBD1 (5 bases). The CDR3 spans 13 residues. CDR1 SGHNT and CDR2 YENEEA come from the germline V gene. Incomplete CDR3 DNA: TGTGCCAGCAGCAGGCGACAGAACGCTGAA. Amino acids: CASSRRQNAE. Given in full, the CDR3 is CASSRRQNAEAFF.

Remarks on this clone: The sequenced fragment ends 3 residues before the CDR3 boundary, so the rest is inferred from the germline J gene. V gene TRBV7-2 combines with J gene TRBJ2-1; TRBD2 agrees at 8 bases. The CDR3 extends over 15 amino acids. Per the germline V gene, CDR1 is SGHTA and CDR2 is FQGNSA. J gave up 6 bases and V 0 bases, and 4 bases lay outside the gene matches. CDR3 region: CASSLAAGGANEQFF. CDR3 DNA (partial): TGTGCCAGCAGCTTAGCAGCCGGGGGGGCCAATGAG.

As for this clone: The CDR3 end lies 3 residues beyond the end of the read and is filled in from the germline J gene. J is TRBJ2-7 and V is TRBV9; tentative D call: TRBD2 (5 bases). V was clipped by 0 bases and J by 4 bases, with 11 bases between them. This CDR3 has 14 amino acids. The V gene's germline CDR1 is SGDLS and CDR2 YYNGEE. The DNA read from the CDR3 is TGTGCCAGCAGCGTAGGAGAGGGCACGTACGAG. Translation: CASSVGEGTYE. The full CDR3 sequence reads CASSVGEGTYEQYF.

In the case of this clone: The sequenced fragment ends 3 residues before the CDR3 boundary, so the rest is inferred from the germline J gene. The chain links TRBV6-2 or TRBV6-3 to TRBJ2-7, with a weak D call TRBD2 (6 bases). The CDR3 extends over 12 amino acids. The germline gives CDR1 MNHEY, CDR2 SVGEGT. V was cut by 2 bases and J by 6 bases, with 8 bases left in between. The covered CDR3 bases are TGTGCCAGCAGTTACGTGGGGGGCGAG. Amino acids: CASSYVGGE. The whole CDR3 protein reads CASSYVGGEQYF.

For this clone: The read falls 3 residues short of the CDR3 end, and the missing part is taken from the germline J gene. The gene calls are TRBV7-8 and TRBJ1-1; tentative D call: TRBD1 (5 bases). This CDR3 is 14 amino acids long. With 3 bases removed from V and 1 base from J, the gap between germline ends came to 9 bases. The V gene's germline CDR1 is SGHVS and CDR2 FQNEAQ. CDR3 bases read: TGTGCCAGCAGCTTGGCTGGGGCGAACACTGAA. This codes for CASSLAGANTE. The entire CDR3 protein reads CASSLAGANTEAFF.

On this clone itself: Coverage ceases 3 residues before the CDR3 finishes, and the germline J gene fills in the end. The V and J genes are TRBV10-3 and TRBJ1-5; TRBD1 agrees at 7 bases. The CDR3 sequence is 14 residues long. Germline CDR1 reads ENHRY; CDR2 reads SYGVKD. The sequenced CDR3 bases are TGTGCCATCAGTGAGCAGGGGGGCCTCGTACCC. Its protein product is CAISEQGGLVP. From start to end, the CDR3 is CAISEQGGLVPQHF.

A note on this clone: The read terminates 3 residues ahead of where the CDR3 ends, so the germline J gene completes it. The chain recombines TRBV7-2 with TRBJ2-5; 7 bases fit TRBD2. Germline-derived CDR1 and CDR2 are SGHTA and FQGNSA. There are 15 residues in the CDR3. V was pared by 3 bases and J by 3 bases, with 7 bases of the junction left unmatched. The sequenced part of the CDR3 DNA is TGTGCCAGCAGCTTCGGGGGAGGGAGCAAAGAGACC. Translation gives CASSFGGGSKET. The whole CDR3 protein reads CASSFGGGSKETQYF.

Details on this clone: The read ends 3 residues before the CDR3 terminus; that terminus is restored from the germline J gene. V usage is TRBV20-1 and J usage is TRBJ1-2; a weak D match, TRBD1 (6 bases). The CDR3 is made up of 15 amino acids. The germline V gene encodes CDR1 DFQATT and CDR2 SNEGSKA (reference sequence). V was pared by 5 bases and J by 4 bases, with 20 bases between. The CDR3 reads CSARPTGSLLYGYTF. CDR3 bases read: TGCAGTGCTCGCCCCACAGGGTCACTCCTCTATGGC.

As regards this clone: From the germline J gene comes the end of the CDR3, since the read stops 3 residues before it. The chain is built from TRBV2 and TRBJ1-2, with D possibly being TRBD1 (5 bases). The germline V gene encodes CDR1 SNHLY and CDR2 FYNNEI. The CDR3 is made up of 16 amino acids. Here the CDR3 reads CASSEELPKDTDTYTF. CDR3 DNA (partial): TGTGCCAGCAGTGAAGAGTTACCAAAGGACACAGATACC.

To note about this clone: The read ends 3 residues before the CDR3 terminus; that terminus is restored from the germline J gene. This chain connects TRBV18 to TRBJ2-7; D is ambiguous. Germline V gene data show CDR1 as KGHSH and CDR2 as LQKENI. The CDR3 runs 12 residues. V was clipped by 6 bases and J by 0 bases, with 6 bases between them. The covered CDR3 bases are TGTGCCAGCTCTTCTAGCTCCTACGAG. Its translation: CASSSSSYE. The CDR3 in its entirety is CASSSSSYEQYF.

As for this clone: The read halts 3 residues ahead of the CDR3 end, with the missing end drawn from the germline J gene. This chain connects TRBV5-6 to TRBJ2-4, with D perhaps matching TRBD1 (5 bases). CDR3 size: 15 residues. CDR1 is SGHDT, CDR2 YYEEEE, per germline. This CDR3 is CASSLGDRPNYGQYF. The covered CDR3 bases are TGTGCCAGCAGCTTAGGCGACAGACCTAACTATGGT.

To note about this clone: Read sequence stops 3 residues before the CDR3 end, and the germline J gene provides the missing end. V gene TRBV18 combines with J gene TRBJ1-2, with D tentatively TRBD1 (5 bases). The CDR3 length is 14 residues. Germline assignment: CDR1 KGHSH and CDR2 LQKENI. The CDR3 bases that were read are TGTGCCAGCTCACCCCCCGGGACTCGGGACGAC. This gives the protein CASSPPGTRDD. The full CDR3 protein is CASSPPGTRDDYTF.